This entry concerns a single TCR beta chain. These data originate in a study of blood T cell repertoires in COVID-19. Trimming cost V 3 bases and J 4 bases; bases outside gene matches: 10. The CDR3 totals 16 residues. Per the germline V gene, CDR1 is LNHDA and CDR2 is SQIVND (reference sequence). The assay was immunoSEQ multiplex PCR, and TCRdb's table has in-frame clones only and misses some. The sample contains 100,000 or so clones, roughly 86% of which appear only once. Specimen: peripheral blood. The clonotype comes from a woman aged 60-75 years with acute or convalescent COVID-19. The chain is built from TRBV19 and TRBJ1-2, with 8 nucleotides matching TRBD1. CDR3 amino acids: CASSIVRGQVIYGYTF. The CDR3 nucleotides read TGTGCCAGTAGTATCGTCCGGGGACAGGTAATCTATGGCTACACCTTC. The entire variable domain, with the rest obtained from reference TRBV19 and TRBJ1-2, is as follows: DGGITQSPKYLFRKEGQNVTLSCEQNLNHDAMYWYRQDPGQGLRLIYYSQIVNDFQKGDIAEGYSVSREKKESFPLTVTSAQKNPTAFYLCASSIVRGQVIYGYTFGSGTRLTVV.